The rows below give T cell receptor beta chains drawn from one sample of a study of T cell repertoires in cytomegalovirus infection. TCRdb independently ran MiXCR on the reads; one entry per CDR3 protein. The sample has around 100,000 distinct CDR3 sequences, more than 30% seen once. Their antigens are not known. This specimen was CD8+ T cells from cultured PBMCs, taken from culture after CMV antigen stimulation. The receptors were sampled from a human donor in good health (CMV status not recorded). Some clones in this sample may be carry-over from other donors' samples. Each CDR3 is given with its conserved first and last residue. The D gene is left open where the match is weak. The size of a clone is reported for some rows only, either as once, few or many, or as a class for expanded clones.

>TRBV5-1|14|TRBD2|few|TRBJ2-1
CASSTSGGFNEQFF
TGCGCCAGCAGCACTAGCGGGGGATTCAATGAGCAGTTCTTC
>TRBV7-6|16|.|.|TRBJ2-5
CASSLGFLGRGETQYF
TGTGCCAGCAGCTTAGGATTCTTAGGCAGAGGGGAGACCCAGTACTTC
>TRBV11-3|13|.|.|TRBJ2-1
CASSLVLNNEQFF
TGTGCCAGCAGCTTAGTTCTAAACAATGAGCAGTTCTTC
>TRBV2|20|TRBD2|.|TRBJ2-3
CASSEWRLAGGVGSTDTQYF
TGTGCCAGCAGTGAATGGAGACTAGCGGGGGGCGTTGGTAGCACAGATACGCAGTATTTT
>TRBV28|16|.|many|TRBJ2-7
CASSFVSGDSSYEQYF
TGTGCCAGCAGTTTTGTCTCGGGGGATAGCTCCTACGAGCAGTACTTC
>TRBV9|15|.|medium-sized|TRBJ2-3
CASSVAGTSTDTQYF
TGTGCCAGCAGCGTAGCGGGGACTAGCACAGATACGCAGTATTTT
>TRBV5-1|11|.|.|TRBJ1-1
CASMGGTEAFF
TGCGCCAGCATGGGGGGCACTGAAGCTTTCTTT
>TRBV7-2|15|TRBD2|many|TRBJ2-2
CASSSFGGEVGELFF
TGTGCCAGCAGCTCCTTTGGGGGGGAGGTCGGGGAGCTGTTTTTT
>TRBV4-1|15|TRBD2|many|TRBJ2-7
CASSQDSGGDYEQYF
TGCGCCAGCAGCCAAGATAGCGGGGGGGACTACGAGCAGTACTTC
>TRBV7-8|15|.|few|TRBJ1-5
CASSPPAGGNQPQHF
TGTGCCAGCAGCCCCCCCGCAGGGGGCAATCAGCCCCAGCATTTT
>TRBV12-3/TRBV12-4|15|TRBD1|.|TRBJ1-5
CASSPWDSSNQPQHF
TGTGCCAGCAGTCCATGGGACAGTAGCAATCAGCCCCAGCATTTT
>TRBV6-1|15|TRBD1|.|TRBJ1-1
CASSALTGRNTEAFF
TGTGCCAGCAGTGCCCTGACAGGGAGGAACACTGAAGCTTTCTTT
>TRBV7-6|17|.|many|TRBJ2-3
CASSLAGQDGFWGTQYF
TGTGCCAGCAGCTTAGCCGGCCAAGACGGTTTTTGGGGTACGCAGTATTTT
>TRBV3-1|15|.|once|TRBJ2-2
CASSQDPPRYGELFF
TGTGCCAGCAGCCAAGACCCCCCGCGATACGGGGAGCTGTTTTTT
>TRBV7-6|15|.|.|TRBJ1-5
CASSLAAGNNQPQHF
TGTGCCAGCAGCTTAGCCGCGGGAAACAATCAGCCCCAGCATTTT
>TRBV7-3|17|.|many|TRBJ2-2
CASSPKAGALSTGELFF
TGTGCCAGCAGCCCAAAGGCGGGGGCCCTTTCAACCGGGGAGCTGTTTTTT
>TRBV6-1|14|.|.|TRBJ2-7
CASRTTGAPYEQYF
TGTGCCAGCAGAACGACAGGAGCCCCCTACGAGCAGTACTTC
>TRBV20-1|18|.|few|TRBJ2-5
CSAKPYPGWRGSQETQYF
TGCAGTGCCAAACCATACCCGGGCTGGCGGGGATCCCAAGAGACCCAGTACTTC
>TRBV6-6|15|.|.|TRBJ1-4
CASSSSTGFREKLFF
TGTGCCAGCAGTTCCTCAACAGGGTTCCGCGAAAAACTGTTTTTT
>TRBV7-6|15|.|.|TRBJ2-7
CASSLVPGGGEEQYF
TGTGCCAGCAGCTTAGTCCCAGGGGGGGGAGAGGAGCAGTACTTC
>TRBV7-8|14|.|.|TRBJ2-7
CASSLAWQGSEQYF
TGTGCCAGCAGCTTAGCGTGGCAGGGATCCGAGCAGTACTTC
>TRBV27|13|.|.|TRBJ1-2
CASSPRLLYGYTF
TGTGCCAGCAGTCCCCGCCTGCTCTATGGCTACACCTTC
>TRBV5-5|17|TRBD1|few|TRBJ1-2
CASSRDRVPDANYGYTF
TGTGCCAGCAGCCGGGACAGGGTGCCTGACGCTAACTATGGCTACACCTTC
>TRBV2|15|.|few|TRBJ2-3
CASSGPGLPTDTQYF
TGTGCCAGCAGTGGACCCGGGTTACCCACAGATACGCAGTATTTT
>TRBV7-2|14|.|few|TRBJ1-1
CASSLADIYTEAFF
TGTGCCAGCAGCTTAGCAGATATTTACACTGAAGCTTTCTTT
>TRBV6-1|15|.|few|TRBJ2-5
CASRDAKDYQETQYF
TGTGCCAGCAGAGACGCGAAAGACTACCAAGAGACCCAGTACTTC
>TRBV6-5|18|TRBD1|once|TRBJ1-1
CASSSGGQGVIRNTEAFF
TGTGCCAGCAGTTCCGGTGGACAGGGGGTGATTCGGAACACTGAAGCTTTCTTT
>TRBV7-2|13|.|.|TRBJ1-5
CACTQGQLQPQHF
TGTGCCTGCACACAGGGACAATTGCAGCCCCAGCATTTT